Detailed here is one TCR beta chain. Using immunoSEQ multiplex PCR, the repertoire was profiled, and TCRdb retains in-frame clones only, with some absent. In the table there are around 70,000 clones, approximately 83% of which are singletons. This sample stems from a study of radiotherapy plus CTLA-4 blockade in lung cancer. V lost 5 bases, J lost 1 base, and 4 bases stayed unmatched. The CDR3 contains 14 residues. Germline assignment: CDR1 SGHAT and CDR2 FQNNGV. Source: peripheral blood, taken from a patient treated with radiotherapy plus ipilimumab. The sequence came from a human donor with non-small cell lung cancer who had a partial response to radiotherapy plus ipilimumab. The chain couples TRBV11-2 to TRBJ1-1, with 7 bases that match TRBD1. The CDR3 coding sequence is TGTGCCAGCAGCCCCCGGACAGGGAACACTGAAGCTTTCTTT. Protein sequence: CASSPRTGNTEAFF.